This T cell receptor (beta chain) was profiled in a study of shared clonotypes between healthy human individuals. Data came from immunoSEQ multiplex PCR; TCRdb stores just in-frame clones and leaves some out. This table holds approximately 1.5 million clones, 98% found once. Into CD45RA+ naive and CD45RA-negative memory subsets, the CD4+ cells were split. Per germline, CDR1 MNHEY and CDR2 SVGAGI. This CDR3 spans 11 amino acids. V dropped 4 bases and J dropped 12 bases, with 13 bases sitting between them. The chain employs TRBV6-5 and TRBJ2-7; D ambiguous. This TCR was sampled from a man aged 25-40 years in good health. The sequenced sample consisted of naive CD4+ T cells sorted from blood. The subset: CD45RA+ positively selected. CDR3: CASSFLGRLYF. In DNA form, the CDR3 reads TGTGCCAGCAGTTTCCTAGGGCGGCTGTACTTC.